These T cell receptor beta chains were read from a single sample in a study of neoadjuvant anti-PD-1 for oral cavity cancer. TCRdb's copy holds only in-frame clones and misses some; the assay was immunoSEQ multiplex PCR. Here the sample spans over 14,000 clones, around 70% being singletons. The specimen comprised PBMCs, sampled after nivolumab (anti-PD-1) treatment. These receptors were obtained from a person between 40 and 80 years old with oral cavity squamous cell carcinoma. CDR3s leave out the opening cysteine and the closing phenylalanine or tryptophan.

>TRBV6-5|TRBJ1-1
ASSSPSLNTEAF
>TRBV6-1|TRBJ2-2
ASSALLASGGTGELF
>TRBV6-1|TRBJ2-7
ASRGGGANSYEQY
>TRBV7-8|TRBJ1-4
ASSLERYNEKLF
>TRBV2|TRBJ1-5
ASSEKSQFNQPQH
>TRBV2|TRBJ2-3
ASRGQQVLTDTQY
>TRBV7-8|TRBJ1-5
ASSFGDNQPQH
>TRBV27|TRBJ1-2
ASSSAQGLNGYT
>TRBV19|TRBJ2-7
ASSILGQGGIYEQY
>TRBV18|TRBJ1-1
ASSLQQGGVSEAF
>TRBV7-3|TRBJ2-3
ASSFSGTSTDTQY
>TRBV9|TRBJ1-2
ASSVLPEHRTLNYGYT
>TRBV27|TRBJ1-1
ASSLAPLNTEAF
>TRBV10-3|TRBJ2-3
AILAKSTDTQY
>TRBV6-5|TRBJ2-7
ASSWTSETSYEQY
>TRBV11-2|TRBJ2-7
ASSLTSGRSYEQY
>TRBV19|TRBJ1-2
ASSIEQGPYGYT